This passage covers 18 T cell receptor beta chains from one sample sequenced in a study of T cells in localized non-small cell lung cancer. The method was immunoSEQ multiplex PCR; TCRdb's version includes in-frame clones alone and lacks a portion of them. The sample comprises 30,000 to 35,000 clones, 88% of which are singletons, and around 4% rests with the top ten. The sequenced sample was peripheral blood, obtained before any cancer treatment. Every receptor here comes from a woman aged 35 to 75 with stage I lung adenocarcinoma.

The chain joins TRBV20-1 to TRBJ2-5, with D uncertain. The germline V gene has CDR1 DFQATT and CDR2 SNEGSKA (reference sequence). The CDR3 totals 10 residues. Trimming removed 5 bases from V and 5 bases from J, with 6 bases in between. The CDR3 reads CSAEEETQYF. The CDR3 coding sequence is TGCAGTGCTGAGGAGGAGACCCAGTACTTC.

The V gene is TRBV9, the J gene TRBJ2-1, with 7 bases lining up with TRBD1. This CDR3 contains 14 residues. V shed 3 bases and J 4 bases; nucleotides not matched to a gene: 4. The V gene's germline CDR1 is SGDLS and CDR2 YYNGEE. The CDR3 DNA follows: TGTGCCAGCAGCGAGGGACAGTTATACAATGAGCAGTTCTTC. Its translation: CASSEGQLYNEQFF. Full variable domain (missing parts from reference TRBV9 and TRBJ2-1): DSGVTQTPKHLITATGQRVTLRCSPRSGDLSVYWYQQSLDQGLQFLIQYYNGEERAKGNILERFSAQQFPDLHSELNLSSLELGDSALYFCASSEGQLYNEQFFGPGTRLTVL.

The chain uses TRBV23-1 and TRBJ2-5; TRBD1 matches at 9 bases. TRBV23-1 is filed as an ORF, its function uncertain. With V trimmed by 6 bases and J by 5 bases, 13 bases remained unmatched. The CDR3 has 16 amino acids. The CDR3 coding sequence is TGCGCCAGCAGCGTACGAGGGACAGGGCTTTTGGAGACCCAGTACTTC. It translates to CASSVRGTGLLETQYF.

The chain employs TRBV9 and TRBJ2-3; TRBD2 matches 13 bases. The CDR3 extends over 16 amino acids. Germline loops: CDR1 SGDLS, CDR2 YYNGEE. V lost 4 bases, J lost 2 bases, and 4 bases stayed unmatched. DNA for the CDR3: TGTGCCAGCAGCACAACTAGCGGGGGGGCCACAGATACGCAGTATTTT. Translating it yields CASSTTSGGATDTQYF.

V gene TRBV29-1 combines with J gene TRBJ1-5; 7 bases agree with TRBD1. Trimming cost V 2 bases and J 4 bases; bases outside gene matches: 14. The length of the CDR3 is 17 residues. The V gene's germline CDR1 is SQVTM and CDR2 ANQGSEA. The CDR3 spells CSVEYPAGTVKNQPQHF. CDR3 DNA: TGCAGCGTTGAATATCCTGCTGGGACAGTAAAGAATCAGCCCCAGCATTTT.

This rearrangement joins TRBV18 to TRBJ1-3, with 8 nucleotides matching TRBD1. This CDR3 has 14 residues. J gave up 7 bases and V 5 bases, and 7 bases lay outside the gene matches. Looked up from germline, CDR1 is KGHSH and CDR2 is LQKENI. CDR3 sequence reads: CASSYDRGRNTIYF. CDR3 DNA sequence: TGTGCCAGCTCATACGACAGGGGTCGGAACACCATATATTTT.

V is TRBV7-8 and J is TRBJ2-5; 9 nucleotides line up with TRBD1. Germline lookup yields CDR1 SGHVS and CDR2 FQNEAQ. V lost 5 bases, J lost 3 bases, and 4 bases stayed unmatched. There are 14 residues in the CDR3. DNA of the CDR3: TGTGCCAGCAGCCCCCGGACAGGGGAAGAGACCCAGTACTTC. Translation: CASSPRTGEETQYF. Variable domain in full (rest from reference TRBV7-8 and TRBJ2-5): GAGVSQSPRYKVAKRGQDVALRCDPISGHVSLFWYQQALGQGPEFLTYFQNEAQLDKSGLPSDRFFAERPEGSVSTLKIQRTQQEDSAVYLCASSPRTGEETQYFGPGTRLLVL.

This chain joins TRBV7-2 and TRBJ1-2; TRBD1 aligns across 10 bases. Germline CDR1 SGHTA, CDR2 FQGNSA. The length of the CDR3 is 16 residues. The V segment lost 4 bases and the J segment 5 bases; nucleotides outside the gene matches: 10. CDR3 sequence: CASSSRLDRGRYGYTF. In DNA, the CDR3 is TGTGCCAGCAGCTCCCGATTGGACAGGGGGAGGTATGGCTACACCTTC.

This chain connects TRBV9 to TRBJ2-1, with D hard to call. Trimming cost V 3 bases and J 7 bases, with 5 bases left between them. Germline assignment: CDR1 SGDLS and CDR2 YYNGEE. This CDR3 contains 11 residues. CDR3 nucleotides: TGTGCCAGCAGCGCGGAGAATGAGCAGTTCTTC. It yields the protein CASSAENEQFF.

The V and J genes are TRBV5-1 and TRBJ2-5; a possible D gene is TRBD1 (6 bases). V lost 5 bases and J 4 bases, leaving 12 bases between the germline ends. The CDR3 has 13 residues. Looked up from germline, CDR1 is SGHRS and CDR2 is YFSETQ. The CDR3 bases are TGCGCCAGCAGACCGACAGGTTTAGAGACCCAGTACTTC. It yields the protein CASRPTGLETQYF.

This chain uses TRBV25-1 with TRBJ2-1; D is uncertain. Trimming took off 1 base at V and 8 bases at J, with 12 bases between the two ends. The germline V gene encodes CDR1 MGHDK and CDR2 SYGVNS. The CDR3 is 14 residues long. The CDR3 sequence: CASSEFGTADEQFF. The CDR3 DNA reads TGTGCCAGCAGTGAATTCGGAACAGCCGATGAGCAGTTCTTC.

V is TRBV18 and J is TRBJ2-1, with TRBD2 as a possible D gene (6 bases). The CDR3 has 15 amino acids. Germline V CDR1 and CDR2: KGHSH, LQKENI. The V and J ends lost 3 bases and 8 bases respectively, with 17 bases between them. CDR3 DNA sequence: TGTGCCAGCTCACCCACGCGGTCCGCTAGCGATGAGCAGTTCTTC. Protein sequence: CASSPTRSASDEQFF.

As DNA, the CDR3 is TGTGCCAGTAGTTCGGAACCGGGAACGGAGCAGTACTTC. Its protein product is CASSSEPGTEQYF. The chain combines TRBV19 with TRBJ2-7, with a tentative D call TRBD2 (5 bases). The germline V gene has CDR1 LNHDA and CDR2 SQIVND (reference sequence). The CDR3 has 13 amino acids. V was trimmed by 5 bases and J by 7 bases, leaving 15 bases between them.

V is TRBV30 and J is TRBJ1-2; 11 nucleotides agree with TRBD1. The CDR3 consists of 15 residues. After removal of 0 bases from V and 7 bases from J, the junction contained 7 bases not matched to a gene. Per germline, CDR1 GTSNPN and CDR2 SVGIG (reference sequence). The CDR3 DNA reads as TGTGCCTGGAGTGTACGGACAGGGGGCGCAGGTGGCTACACCTTC. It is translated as CAWSVRTGGAGGYTF. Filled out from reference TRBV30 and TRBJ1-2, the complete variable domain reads SQTIHQWPATLVQPVGSPLSLECTVEGTSNPNLYWYRQAAGRGLQLLFYSVGIGQISSEVPQNLSASRPQDRQFILSSKKLLLSDSGFYLCAWSVRTGGAGGYTFGSGTRLTVV.

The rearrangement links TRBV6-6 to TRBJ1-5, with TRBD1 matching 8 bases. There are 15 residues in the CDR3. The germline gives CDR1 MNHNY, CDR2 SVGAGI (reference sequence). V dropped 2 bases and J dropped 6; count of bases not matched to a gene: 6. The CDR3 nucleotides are TGTGCCAGCAGTTACCTACAGGGGGGAGGTCAGCCCCAGCATTTT. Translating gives CASSYLQGGGQPQHF.

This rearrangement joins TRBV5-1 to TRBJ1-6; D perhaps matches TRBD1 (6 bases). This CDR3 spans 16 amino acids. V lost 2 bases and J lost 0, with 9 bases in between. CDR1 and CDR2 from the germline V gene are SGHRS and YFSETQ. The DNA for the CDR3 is TGCGCCAGCAGCTTTGACAGGAGCTCCTATAATTCACCCCTCCACTTT. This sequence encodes CASSFDRSSYNSPLHF.

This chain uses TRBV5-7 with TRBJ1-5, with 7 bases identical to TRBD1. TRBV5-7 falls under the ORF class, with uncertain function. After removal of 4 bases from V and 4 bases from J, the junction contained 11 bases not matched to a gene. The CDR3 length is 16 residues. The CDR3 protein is CASSGQGGLKNQPQHF. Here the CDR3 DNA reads TGTGCCAGCAGCGGGCAGGGGGGGCTAAAAAATCAGCCCCAGCATTTT.

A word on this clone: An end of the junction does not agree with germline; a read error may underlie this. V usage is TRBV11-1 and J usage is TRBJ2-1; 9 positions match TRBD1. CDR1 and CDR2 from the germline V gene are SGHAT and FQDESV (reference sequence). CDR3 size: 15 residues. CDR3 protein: CVSSPPGQGDNEQFF. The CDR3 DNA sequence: TGTGTCAGCAGCCCACCGGGACAGGGAGACAATGAGCAGTTCTTC.